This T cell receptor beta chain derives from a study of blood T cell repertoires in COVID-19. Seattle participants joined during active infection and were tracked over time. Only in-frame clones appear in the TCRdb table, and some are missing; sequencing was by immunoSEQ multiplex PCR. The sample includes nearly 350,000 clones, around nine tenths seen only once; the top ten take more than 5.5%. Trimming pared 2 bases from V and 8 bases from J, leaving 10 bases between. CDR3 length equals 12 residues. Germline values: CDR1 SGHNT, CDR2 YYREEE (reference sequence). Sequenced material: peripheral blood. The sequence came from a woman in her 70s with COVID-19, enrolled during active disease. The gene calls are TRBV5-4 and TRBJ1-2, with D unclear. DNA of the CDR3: TGTGCCAGCAGCTTCGATGGGGAGGGCTACACCTTC. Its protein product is CASSFDGEGYTF.